This T cell receptor beta chain originates from a study of cytomegalovirus exposure and HLA in healthy donors. Germline V lookup: CDR1 SSHAT, CDR2 FNYEAQ (reference sequence). Trimming took 2 bases from V and 4 from J, leaving 14 bases between them. The CDR3 spans 16 residues. Researchers ran the PCR with 60 Vbeta and 13 Jbeta primers. This table comes from immunoSEQ multiplex PCR, and its TCRdb copy is limited to in-frame clones, with some not included. The sample holds about 160,000 clones, 75% seen once. The sample consisted of PBMCs. V is TRBV7-7 and J is TRBJ2-2; D might be TRBD2 (5 bases). The clonotype originates from a woman between 50 and 59 years old in good health and CMV-seropositive. This CDR3 reads CASSLRRGSGTGELFF. The CDR3 coding sequence is TGTGCCAGCAGCTTACGTCGAGGGTCGGGCACCGGGGAGCTGTTTTTT.